This TCR beta chain was sequenced in a study of cytomegalovirus exposure and HLA in healthy donors. The overall study: One earlier analysis, a look at 150 million to 200 million T cells, found about 100 million unique TCR beta sequences.

A note on this clone: Its antigen is not known.

General study findings and limits: Links to common viral pathogens appeared, in a later analysis, for several of the most significant clusters.

Germline-derived CDR1 and CDR2 are SNHLY and FYNNEI. The CDR3 contains 15 residues. V was cut by 7 bases and J by 0 bases, with 12 bases left in between. PCR used 60 Vbeta primers and 13 Jbeta primers. Produced via immunoSEQ multiplex PCR; TCRdb's table is partial and in-frame only. Counted here are tens of thousands of clones, roughly three quarters occurring once; the ten biggest clones make up 22%. This receptor was identified in a woman aged 40-49 years in good health and CMV-seropositive. The sequencing input was PBMCs. The chain is built from TRBV2 and TRBJ1-4, with a tentative D call TRBD1 (6 bases). The CDR3: CASKINRATNEKLFF. Written as DNA, the CDR3 is TGTGCCAGCAAGATCAACAGGGCAACTAATGAAAAACTGTTTTTT.